The source of this T cell receptor (beta chain) is a study of blood T cells in healthy people across ages. The second PCR ran about 6 to 11 cycles with a sample-barcoded 5' primer and J-beta primers. MiXCR, run by TCRdb on the 5' RACE reads, gives a single entry per CDR3 protein. The top ten clones hold about 9.4% of a sample with more than 750,000 distinct CDR3 sequences, about 27% of them seen once. Looked up from germline, CDR1 is MNHEY and CDR2 is SVGAGI. The CDR3 runs 15 residues. V lost 2 bases, J lost 4 bases, and 5 bases stayed unmatched. These data are also associated with another study on T cells of mothers and their children. That report adds: At roughly 1.6 ug per 15 ul, all of the extracted RNA went into cDNA synthesis.

Sequencing used blood. The receptor was derived from a middle-aged woman in good health. This chain uses TRBV6-5 with TRBJ2-3, with 8 positions matching TRBD1. The CDR3 region is CASSYVTGVSDTQYF. CDR3 bases: TGTGCCAGCAGTTACGTGACAGGGGTGTCAGATACGCAGTATTTT.